This TCR beta chain was profiled in a study of siplizumab effects on memory and regulatory T cells. Findings and limits, study-wide: The apparent diversity of naive T cells exceeded that of memory cells, and naive T cells seemed to make a major contribution to the alloresponse.

TCRdb's table, derived via immunoSEQ multiplex PCR, lists solely in-frame clones and lacks some. The repertoire holds some 96,000 clones, with about 94% as singletons. The CDR3 runs 14 residues. Germline loops: CDR1 GTSNPN, CDR2 SVGIG (reference sequence). With 1 base removed from V and 0 bases from J, the gap between germline ends came to 10 bases. About this clone: What it binds is not known.

This TCR derives from a human donor in good health. The V and J genes are TRBV30 and TRBJ2-7; D gene uncertain. Sequencing was carried out using non-Treg CD4+ T cells sorted from blood. CDR3 DNA: TGTGCCTGGAGTGAGCTCGGTAGCTCCTACGAGCAGTACTTC. Translation gives CAWSELGSSYEQYF.